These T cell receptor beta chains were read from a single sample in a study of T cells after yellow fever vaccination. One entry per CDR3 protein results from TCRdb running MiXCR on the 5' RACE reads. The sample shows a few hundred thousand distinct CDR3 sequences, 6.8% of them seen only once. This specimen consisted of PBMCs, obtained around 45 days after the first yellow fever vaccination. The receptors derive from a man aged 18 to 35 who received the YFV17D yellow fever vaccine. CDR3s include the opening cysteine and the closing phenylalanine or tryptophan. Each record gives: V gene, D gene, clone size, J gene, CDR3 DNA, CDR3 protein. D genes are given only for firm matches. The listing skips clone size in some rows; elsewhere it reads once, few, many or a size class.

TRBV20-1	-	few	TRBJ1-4	TGCAGTGCTAGAACTGATCATGAAAAACTGTTTTTT	CSARTDHEKLFF
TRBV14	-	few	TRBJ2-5	TGTGCCAGCCGTGCTCCGGGATCCCAAGAGACCCAGTACTTC	CASRAPGSQETQYF
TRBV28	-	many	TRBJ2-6	TGTGCCAGCTCCCTCGTCGGGTCTGGGGCCAACGTCCTGACTTTC	CASSLVGSGANVLTF
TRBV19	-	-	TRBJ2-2	TGTGCCAGTAGTCGAGGTGGTGTTCGCTCCGGGGAGCTGTTTTTT	CASSRGGVRSGELFF
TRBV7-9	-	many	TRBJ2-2	TGTGCCAGCAGCCCACCTTCGGGACTCAACACCGGGGAGCTGTTTTTT	CASSPPSGLNTGELFF
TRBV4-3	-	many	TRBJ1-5	TGCGCCAGCAGCCAAGTCTATCGCCAGCCCCAGCATTTT	CASSQVYRQPQHF
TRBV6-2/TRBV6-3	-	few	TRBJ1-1	TGTGCCAGCAGTTACGTGGGTAAGAACACTGAAGCTTTCTTT	CASSYVGKNTEAFF
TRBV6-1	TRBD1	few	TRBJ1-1	TGTGCCAGCAGTCCCCGGGACAGGATCACTGAAGCTTTCTTT	CASSPRDRITEAFF
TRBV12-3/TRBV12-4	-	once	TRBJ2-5	TGTGCCAGCAGCCGACAACAGGGCGTACAAGAGACCCAGTACTTC	CASSRQQGVQETQYF
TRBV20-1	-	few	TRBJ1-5	TGCAGTGCTTTAAAGCAACTAAACAATCAGCCCCAGCATTTT	CSALKQLNNQPQHF
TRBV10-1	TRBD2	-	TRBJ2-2	TGCGCCAGCAGTGCAAGCGGGGGGGCATCCGGGGAGCTGTTTTTT	CASSASGGASGELFF
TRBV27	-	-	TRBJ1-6	TGTGCCAGCGGGATAAGTTATAATTCACCCCTCCACTTT	CASGISYNSPLHF
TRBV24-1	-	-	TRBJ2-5	TGTGCCACCAGTGATGGAGGCCGAGAGACCCAGTACTTC	CATSDGGRETQYF
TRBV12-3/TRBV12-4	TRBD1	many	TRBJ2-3	TGTGCCAGCAGCACGACAGGGTTGAGGTATACGCAGTATTTT	CASSTTGLRYTQYF
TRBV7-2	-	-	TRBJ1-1	TGTGCCAGCAGCTTAATGTGGGCCTCGGGCACTGAAGCTTTCTTT	CASSLMWASGTEAFF
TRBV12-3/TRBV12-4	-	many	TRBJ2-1	TGTGCCAGCAGTTCACAGGGGGGGGGTGAGCAGTTCTTC	CASSSQGGGEQFF
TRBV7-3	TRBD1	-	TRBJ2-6	TGTGCCAGCAGCCCAACGTTCTATCCGGGACAGGGGGCTTATGGGGCCAACGTCCTGACTTTC	CASSPTFYPGQGAYGANVLTF
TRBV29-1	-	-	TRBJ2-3	TGCAGCGTTGTGGCTAGCGTACAATATACGCAGTATTTT	CSVVASVQYTQYF
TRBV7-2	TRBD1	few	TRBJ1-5	TGTGCCAGCAGCCCCGAGACAGGGGCCCTAGGGGGCCAGCATTTT	CASSPETGALGGQHF
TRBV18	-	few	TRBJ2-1	TGTGCCAGCTCCCAATTTTCGCTAGCGTCCTACAATGAGCAGTTCTTC	CASSQFSLASYNEQFF
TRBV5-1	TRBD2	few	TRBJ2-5	TGCGCCAGCAGCGCTGGGACTAGCGGGGTTGAGACCCAGTACTTC	CASSAGTSGVETQYF
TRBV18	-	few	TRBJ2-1	TGTGCCAGCTCCCCGGGGACCTCACACGCCTCTTACTACAATGAGCAGTTCTTC	CASSPGTSHASYYNEQFF
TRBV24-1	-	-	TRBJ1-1	TGTGCCACCAGTGACACAGGGTGGCCCACTGAAGCTTTCTTT	CATSDTGWPTEAFF
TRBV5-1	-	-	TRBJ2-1	TGCGCCAGCAGCTTGGAAGGGAAGGCTATGGCTGAGCAGTTCTTC	CASSLEGKAMAEQFF
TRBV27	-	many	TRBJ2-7	TGTGCCAGCAGTTCTGCCTGGGTGGGGGAGCAGTACTTC	CASSSAWVGEQYF
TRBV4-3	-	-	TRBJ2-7	TGCGCCAGCAGCCAAGAGACAGTTAACTACGAGCAGTACTTC	CASSQETVNYEQYF
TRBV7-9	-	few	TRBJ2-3	TGTGCCAGCAGCCCTAACGTGTATCCGCCAGATACGCAGTATTTT	CASSPNVYPPDTQYF
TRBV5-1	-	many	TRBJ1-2	TGCGCCAGCAGCGTGCGTGGCGGCTATGGCTACACCTTC	CASSVRGGYGYTF